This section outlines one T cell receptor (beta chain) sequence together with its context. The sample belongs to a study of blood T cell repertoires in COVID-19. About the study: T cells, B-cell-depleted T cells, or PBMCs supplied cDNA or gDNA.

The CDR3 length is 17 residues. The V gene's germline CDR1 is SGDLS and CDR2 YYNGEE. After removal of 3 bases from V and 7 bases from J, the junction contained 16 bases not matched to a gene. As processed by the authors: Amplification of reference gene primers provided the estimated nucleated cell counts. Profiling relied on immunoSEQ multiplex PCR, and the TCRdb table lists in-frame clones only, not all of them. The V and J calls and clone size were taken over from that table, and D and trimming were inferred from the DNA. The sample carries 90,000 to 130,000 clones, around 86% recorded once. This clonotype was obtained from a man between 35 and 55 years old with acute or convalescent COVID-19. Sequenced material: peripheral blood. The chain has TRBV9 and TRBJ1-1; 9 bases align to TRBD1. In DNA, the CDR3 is TGTGCCAGCAGCGGAACCCCAGACAGGGGGATTCCAGGTGAAGCTTTCTTT. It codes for CASSGTPDRGIPGEAFF.